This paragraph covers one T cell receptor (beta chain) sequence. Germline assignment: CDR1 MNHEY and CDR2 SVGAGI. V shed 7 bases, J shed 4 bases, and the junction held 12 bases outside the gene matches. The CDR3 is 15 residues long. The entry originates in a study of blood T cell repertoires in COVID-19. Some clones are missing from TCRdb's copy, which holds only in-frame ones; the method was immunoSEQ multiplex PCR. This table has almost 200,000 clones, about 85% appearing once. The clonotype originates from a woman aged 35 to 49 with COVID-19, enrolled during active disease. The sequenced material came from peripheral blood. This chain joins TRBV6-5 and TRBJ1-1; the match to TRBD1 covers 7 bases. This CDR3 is CASIQRQGISTEAFF. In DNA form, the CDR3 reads TGTGCCAGCATACAAAGACAGGGAATCTCCACTGAAGCTTTCTTT.